This T cell receptor beta chain was observed in a study of T-cell memory formation after mild COVID-19. Germline values: CDR1 DFQATT, CDR2 SNEGSKA (reference sequence). This CDR3 comprises 15 residues. Trimming stripped 3 bases from V and 1 base from J, with 13 bases between. General study results and limits: Contracting CD4+ clones lay largely in CM and EM, with CD8+ ones residing in EMRA. CD4/CD8 balance held among clones contracting day 15 to 85, and later expanders leaned CD4+.

In its sample, this clonotype was seen many times. The antigen is unknown. TCRdb ran MiXCR on the 5' RACE reads and lists one entry per CDR3 protein. The data show under 40,000 distinct CDR3 sequences, about 6.1% seen once. The receptor was isolated from an adult who had mild COVID-19 (a few samples of this study predate the infection). Cell type and time point are not known. The material sequenced was PBMCs or a T cell subset sorted from them (not recorded which). V usage is TRBV20-1 and J usage is TRBJ2-4; perhaps TRBD2 as D (6 bases). CDR3 bases: TGCAGTGCTAGCCCGGGAGTTTCGGCCAAAAACATTCAGTACTTC. Translating it yields CSASPGVSAKNIQYF.